This T cell receptor (beta chain) was found in a study of T cell changes during pregnancy in multiple sclerosis. Using immunoSEQ multiplex PCR, the repertoire was profiled, and TCRdb retains in-frame clones only, with some absent. The data hold 55,000 to 85,000 clones, with about 95% observed a single time. Per germline, CDR1 LGHNA and CDR2 YSLEER. CDR3 size: 15 residues. V lost 2 bases and J lost 1, with 11 bases in between. The sample here was peripheral blood, taken in the third trimester of pregnancy. This clonotype was obtained from a female donor with multiple sclerosis, enrolled in a pregnancy study. This chain links TRBV4-3 with TRBJ1-1; D is possibly TRBD1 (6 bases). The DNA of the CDR3 is TGCGCCAGCAGCCAACCAGGACAGCCGAACACTGAAGCTTTCTTT. It codes for CASSQPGQPNTEAFF.